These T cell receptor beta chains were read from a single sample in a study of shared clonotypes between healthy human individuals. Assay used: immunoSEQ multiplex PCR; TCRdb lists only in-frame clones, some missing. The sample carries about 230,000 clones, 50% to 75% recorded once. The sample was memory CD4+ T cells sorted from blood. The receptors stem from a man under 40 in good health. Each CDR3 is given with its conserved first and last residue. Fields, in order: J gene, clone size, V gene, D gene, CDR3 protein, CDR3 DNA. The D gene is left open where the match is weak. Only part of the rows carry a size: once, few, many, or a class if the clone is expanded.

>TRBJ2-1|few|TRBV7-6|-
CASSTPYARDTSTFF
TGTGCCAGCAGCACGCCTTACGCCCGGGACACATCGACGTTCTTC
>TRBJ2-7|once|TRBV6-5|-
CASSAIVHTDEQYF
TGTGCCAGCAGTGCTATAGTCCACACGGACGAGCAGTACTTC
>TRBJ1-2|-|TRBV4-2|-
CASKPSSGSYGYTF
TGTGCCAGCAAACCAAGTTCGGGTTCCTATGGCTACACCTTC
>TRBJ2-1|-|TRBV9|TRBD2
CASSALAGGSNEQFF
TGTGCCAGCAGCGCCCTAGCGGGAGGGAGCAATGAGCAGTTCTTC
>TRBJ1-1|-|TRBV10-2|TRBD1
CASTPGQGQAFF
TGCGCCAGCACCCCGGGACAGGGCCAAGCTTTCTTT
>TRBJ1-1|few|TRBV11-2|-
CASSLGIQGLVEAFF
TGTGCCAGCAGCTTAGGCATACAGGGCTTAGTTGAAGCTTTCTTT
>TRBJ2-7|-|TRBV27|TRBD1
CASSPRQGRAGEQYF
TGTGCCAGCAGTCCCCGACAGGGGCGCGCGGGGGAGCAGTACTTC
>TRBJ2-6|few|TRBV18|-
CASSQQGPGANVLTF
TGTGCCAGCTCACAGCAGGGACCTGGGGCCAACGTCCTGACTTTC
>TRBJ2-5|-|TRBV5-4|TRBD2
CASRRVAGGQETQYF
TGTGCCAGCAGGCGGGTAGCGGGAGGACAAGAGACCCAGTACTTC
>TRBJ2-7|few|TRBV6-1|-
CASKLQGYEQYF
TGTGCCAGCAAACTACAGGGCTACGAGCAGTACTTC
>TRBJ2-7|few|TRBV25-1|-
CASTDPQADSYEQYF
TGTGCCAGCACCGATCCCCAGGCTGACTCCTACGAGCAGTACTTC
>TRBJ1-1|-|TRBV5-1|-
CASSLGGGNTEAFF
TGCGCCAGCAGCTTGGGTGGGGGGAACACTGAAGCTTTCTTT
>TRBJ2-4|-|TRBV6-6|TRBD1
CASSPQTGGKINIQYF
TGTGCCAGCAGTCCTCAGACAGGGGGCAAAATAAACATTCAGTACTTC
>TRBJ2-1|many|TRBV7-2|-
CASSSSTPSYNEQFF
TGTGCCAGCAGCTCGTCCACGCCCTCCTACAATGAGCAGTTCTTC
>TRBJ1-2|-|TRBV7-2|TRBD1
CASSFMDRGADGYTF
TGTGCCAGCAGCTTCATGGACAGGGGAGCTGATGGCTACACCTTC
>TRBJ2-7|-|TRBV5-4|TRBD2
CASSQMTLAGNYEQYF
TGTGCCAGCAGCCAGATGACCCTAGCGGGTAACTACGAGCAGTACTTC
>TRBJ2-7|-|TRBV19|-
CASSREGTAYEQYF
TGTGCCAGTAGTAGAGAGGGGACGGCCTACGAGCAGTACTTC
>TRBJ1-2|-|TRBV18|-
CASSPLRTSRDSYGYTF
TGTGCCAGCTCACCACTTCGGACAAGTCGGGATAGCTATGGCTACACCTTC
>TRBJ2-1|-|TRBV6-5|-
CASSYSSLSSYNEQFF
TGTGCCAGCAGTTACTCCTCGCTGAGCTCCTACAATGAGCAGTTCTTC
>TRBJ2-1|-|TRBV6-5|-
CASSSGTHFNEQFF
TGTGCCAGCAGCTCCGGAACGCATTTCAATGAGCAGTTCTTC
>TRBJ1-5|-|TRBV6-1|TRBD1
CASSTTGLRQPQHF
TGTGCCAGCAGTACGACAGGGCTAAGACAGCCCCAGCATTTT
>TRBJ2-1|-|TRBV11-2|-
CASSLEGGSYNEQFF
TGTGCCAGCAGCTTAGAAGGGGGGTCCTACAATGAGCAGTTCTTC
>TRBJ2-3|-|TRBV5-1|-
CASSQTSMDTQYF
TGCGCCAGCAGCCAGACTAGTATGGATACGCAGTATTTT
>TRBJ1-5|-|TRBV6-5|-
CACRFRDSYSNQPQHF
TGTGCCTGCCGTTTTAGAGACAGCTATAGCAATCAGCCCCAGCATTTT
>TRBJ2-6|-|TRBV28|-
CASSSRGAGANVLTF
TGTGCCAGCAGTTCCAGGGGTGCTGGGGCCAACGTCCTGACTTTC
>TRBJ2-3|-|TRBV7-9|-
CASSSWGATDTQYF
TGTGCCAGCAGCTCCTGGGGGGCCACAGATACGCAGTATTTT
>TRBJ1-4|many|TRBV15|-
CATGGQGKTTNEKLFF
TGTGCCACTGGGGGACAAGGGAAAACAACTAATGAAAAACTGTTTTTT
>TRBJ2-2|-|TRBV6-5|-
CASSYSRWAGELFF
TGTGCCAGCAGTTACTCGAGGTGGGCCGGGGAGCTGTTTTTT
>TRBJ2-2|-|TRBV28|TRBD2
CASSLRAGVSTGELFF
TGTGCCAGCAGTTTGAGGGCGGGAGTGAGCACCGGGGAGCTGTTTTTT
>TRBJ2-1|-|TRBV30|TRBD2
CAWSVAGGPVEQFF
TGTGCCTGGAGCGTAGCGGGAGGGCCGGTTGAGCAGTTCTTC
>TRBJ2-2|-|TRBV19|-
CASSIVGSGELFF
TGTGCCAGTAGTATAGTGGGGTCCGGGGAGCTGTTTTTT
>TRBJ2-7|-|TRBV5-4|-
CASSLINYEQYF
TGTGCCAGCAGCCTAATAAACTACGAGCAGTACTTC
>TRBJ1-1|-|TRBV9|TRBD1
CASSGGGGGLRDTEAFF
TGTGCCAGCAGCGGAGGTGGAGGGGGCTTACGGGACACTGAAGCTTTCTTT
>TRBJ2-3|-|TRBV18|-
CASSPGPDTQYF
TGTGCCAGCTCACCTGGGCCAGATACGCAGTATTTT
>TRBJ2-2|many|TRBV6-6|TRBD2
CASSYLSSGEGGELFF
TGTGCCAGCAGTTACCTGTCTAGCGGGGAGGGCGGGGAGCTGTTTTTT